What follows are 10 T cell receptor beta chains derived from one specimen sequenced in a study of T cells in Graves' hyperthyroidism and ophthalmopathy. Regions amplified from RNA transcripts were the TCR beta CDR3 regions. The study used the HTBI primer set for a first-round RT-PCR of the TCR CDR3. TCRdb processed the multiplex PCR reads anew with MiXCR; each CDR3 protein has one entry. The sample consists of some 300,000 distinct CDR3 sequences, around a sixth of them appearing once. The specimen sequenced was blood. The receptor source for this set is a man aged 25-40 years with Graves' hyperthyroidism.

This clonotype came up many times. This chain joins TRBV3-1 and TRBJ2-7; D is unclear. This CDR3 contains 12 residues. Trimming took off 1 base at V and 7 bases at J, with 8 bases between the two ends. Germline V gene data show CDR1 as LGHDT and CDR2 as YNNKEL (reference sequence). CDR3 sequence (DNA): TGTGCCAGCAGCCAAGTCCTCGGGGAGCAGTACTTC. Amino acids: CASSQVLGEQYF.

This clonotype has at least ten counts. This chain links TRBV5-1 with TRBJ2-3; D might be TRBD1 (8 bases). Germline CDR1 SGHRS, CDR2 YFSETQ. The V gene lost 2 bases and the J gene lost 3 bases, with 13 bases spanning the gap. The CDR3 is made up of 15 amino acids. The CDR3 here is CASSFTGGVTDTQYF. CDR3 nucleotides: TGCGCCAGCAGCTTCACAGGGGGGGTTACAGATACGCAGTATTTT.

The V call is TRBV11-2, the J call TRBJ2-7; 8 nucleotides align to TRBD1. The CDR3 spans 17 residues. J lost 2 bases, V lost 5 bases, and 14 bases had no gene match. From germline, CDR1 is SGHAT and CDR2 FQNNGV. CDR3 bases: TGTGCCAGCAGCGGCCCAGTTGCGACAGGGGTGACCTACGAGCAGTACTTC. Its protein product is CASSGPVATGVTYEQYF. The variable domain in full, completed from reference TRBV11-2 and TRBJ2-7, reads EAGVAQSPRYKIIEKRQSVAFWCNPISGHATLYWYQQILGQGPKLLIQFQNNGVVDDSQLPKDRFSAERLKGVDSTLKIQPAKLEDSAVYLCASSGPVATGVTYEQYFGPGTRLTVT.

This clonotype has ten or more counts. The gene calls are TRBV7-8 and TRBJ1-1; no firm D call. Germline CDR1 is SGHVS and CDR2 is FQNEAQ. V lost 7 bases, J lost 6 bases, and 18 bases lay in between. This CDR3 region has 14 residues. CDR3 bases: TGTGCCAGCACCCCGCCGGCGGACCTTCCTGAAGCTTTCTTT. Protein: CASTPPADLPEAFF.

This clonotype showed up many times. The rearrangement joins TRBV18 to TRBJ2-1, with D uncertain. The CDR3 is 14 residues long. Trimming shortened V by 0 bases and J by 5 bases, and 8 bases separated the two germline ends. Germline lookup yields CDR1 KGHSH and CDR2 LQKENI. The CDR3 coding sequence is TGTGCCAGCTCACCACCAGGGCTAAACAATGAGCAGTTCTTC. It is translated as CASSPPGLNNEQFF.

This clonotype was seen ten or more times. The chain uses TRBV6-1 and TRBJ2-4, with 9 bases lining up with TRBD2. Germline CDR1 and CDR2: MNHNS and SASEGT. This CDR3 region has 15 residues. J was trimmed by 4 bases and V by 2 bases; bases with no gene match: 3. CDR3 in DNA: TGTGCCAGCAGTGAATCTAGCGGGATAAAAAACATTCAGTACTTC. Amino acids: CASSESSGIKNIQYF.

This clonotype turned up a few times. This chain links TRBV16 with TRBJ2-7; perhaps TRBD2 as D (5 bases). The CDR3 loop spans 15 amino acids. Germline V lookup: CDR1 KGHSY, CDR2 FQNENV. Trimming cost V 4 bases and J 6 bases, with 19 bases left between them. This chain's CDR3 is CASSRLVADYVEQYF. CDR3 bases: TGTGCCAGCAGCCGGTTGGTGGCCGACTACGTCGAGCAGTACTTC.

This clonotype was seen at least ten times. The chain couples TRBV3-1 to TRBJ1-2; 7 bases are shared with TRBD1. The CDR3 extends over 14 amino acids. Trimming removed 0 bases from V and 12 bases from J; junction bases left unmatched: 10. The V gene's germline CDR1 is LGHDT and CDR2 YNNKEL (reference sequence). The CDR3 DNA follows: TGTGCCAGCAGCCAAGATTGGGGGCAGGGGGTACACACCTTC. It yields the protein CASSQDWGQGVHTF.

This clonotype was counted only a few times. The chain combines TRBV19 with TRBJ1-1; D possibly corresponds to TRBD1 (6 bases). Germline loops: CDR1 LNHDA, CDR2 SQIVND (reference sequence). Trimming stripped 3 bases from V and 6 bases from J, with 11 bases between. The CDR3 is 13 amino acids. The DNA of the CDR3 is TGTGCCAGTAGTATTGGGGGGGCCGCTGAAGCTTTCTTT. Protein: CASSIGGAAEAFF.

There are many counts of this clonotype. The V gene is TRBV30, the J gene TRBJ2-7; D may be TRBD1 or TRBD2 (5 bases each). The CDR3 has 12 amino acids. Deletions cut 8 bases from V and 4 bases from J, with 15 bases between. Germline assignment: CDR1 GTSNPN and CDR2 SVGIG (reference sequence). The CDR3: CAQGWGLYEQYF. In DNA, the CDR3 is TGTGCCCAAGGCTGGGGGTTATACGAGCAGTACTTC.